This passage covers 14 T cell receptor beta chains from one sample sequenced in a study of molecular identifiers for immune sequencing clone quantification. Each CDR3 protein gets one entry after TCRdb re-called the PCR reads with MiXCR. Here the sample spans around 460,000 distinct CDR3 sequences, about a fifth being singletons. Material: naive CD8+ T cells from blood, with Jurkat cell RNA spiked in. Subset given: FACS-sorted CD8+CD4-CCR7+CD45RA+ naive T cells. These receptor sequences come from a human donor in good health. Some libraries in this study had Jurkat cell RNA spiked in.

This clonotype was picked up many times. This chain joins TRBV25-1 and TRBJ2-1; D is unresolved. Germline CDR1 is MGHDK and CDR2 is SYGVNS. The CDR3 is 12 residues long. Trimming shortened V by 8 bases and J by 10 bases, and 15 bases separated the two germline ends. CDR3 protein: CASGIGLREQFF. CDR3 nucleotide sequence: TGTGCCAGCGGTATTGGGCTAAGAGAGCAGTTCTTC.

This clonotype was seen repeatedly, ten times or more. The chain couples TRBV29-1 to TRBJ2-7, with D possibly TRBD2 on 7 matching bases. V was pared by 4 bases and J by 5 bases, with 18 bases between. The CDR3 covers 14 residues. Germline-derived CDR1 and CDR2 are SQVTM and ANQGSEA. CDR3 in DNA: TGCAGCGTTGTAGGAAGAGGGGGGGTTAACGAGCAGTACTTC. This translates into CSVVGRGGVNEQYF.

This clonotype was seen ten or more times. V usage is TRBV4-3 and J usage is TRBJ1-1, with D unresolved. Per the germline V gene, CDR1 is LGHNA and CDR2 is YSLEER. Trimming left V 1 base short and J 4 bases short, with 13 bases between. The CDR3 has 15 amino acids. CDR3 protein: CASSQAAYSSTEAFF. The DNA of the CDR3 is TGCGCCAGCAGCCAAGCTGCGTATTCCAGCACTGAAGCTTTCTTT.

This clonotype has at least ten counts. Written as DNA, the CDR3 is TGTGCCATCAGTGACGGACAGGGGGTAGATACGCAGTATTTT. Translating it yields CAISDGQGVDTQYF. This chain links TRBV10-3 with TRBJ2-3; 10 nucleotides align to TRBD1. CDR3 length: 14 amino acids. Germline lookup yields CDR1 ENHRY and CDR2 SYGVKD. V shed 3 bases and J 5 bases; nucleotides not matched to a gene: 2.

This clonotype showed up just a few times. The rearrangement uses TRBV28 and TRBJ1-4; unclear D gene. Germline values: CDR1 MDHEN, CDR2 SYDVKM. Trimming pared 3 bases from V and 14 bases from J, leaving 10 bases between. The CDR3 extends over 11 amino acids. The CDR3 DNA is TGTGCCAGCAGTTTGGCGGGGAACCTGTTTTTT. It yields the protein CASSLAGNLFF.

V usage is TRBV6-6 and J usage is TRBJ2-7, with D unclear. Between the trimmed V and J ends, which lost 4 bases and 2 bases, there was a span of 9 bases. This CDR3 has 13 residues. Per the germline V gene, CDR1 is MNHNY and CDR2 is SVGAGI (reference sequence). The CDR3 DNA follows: TGTGCCAGCAGTTGGCTCGCAACCTACGAGCAGTACTTC. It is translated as CASSWLATYEQYF.

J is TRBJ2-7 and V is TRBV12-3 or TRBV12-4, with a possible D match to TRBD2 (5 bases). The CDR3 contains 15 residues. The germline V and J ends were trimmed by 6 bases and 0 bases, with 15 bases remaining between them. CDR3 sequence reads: CASSPSGRSSYEQYF. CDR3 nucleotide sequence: TGTGCCAGCAGCCCCAGCGGAAGGAGCTCCTACGAGCAGTACTTC.

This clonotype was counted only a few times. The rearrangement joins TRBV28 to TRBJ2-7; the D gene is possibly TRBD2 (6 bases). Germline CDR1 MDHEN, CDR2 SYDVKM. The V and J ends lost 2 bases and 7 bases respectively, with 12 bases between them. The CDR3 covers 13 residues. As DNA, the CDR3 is TGTGCCAGCAGTTTACTGGAGGGGCAAGAGCAGTACTTC. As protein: CASSLLEGQEQYF.

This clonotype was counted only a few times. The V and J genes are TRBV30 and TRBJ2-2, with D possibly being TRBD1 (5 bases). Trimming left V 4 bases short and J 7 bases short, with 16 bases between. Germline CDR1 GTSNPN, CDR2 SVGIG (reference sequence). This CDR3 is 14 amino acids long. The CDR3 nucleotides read TGTGCCTGGAATTGGGGCCTGAGTATCGGGGAGCTGTTTTTT. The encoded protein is CAWNWGLSIGELFF.

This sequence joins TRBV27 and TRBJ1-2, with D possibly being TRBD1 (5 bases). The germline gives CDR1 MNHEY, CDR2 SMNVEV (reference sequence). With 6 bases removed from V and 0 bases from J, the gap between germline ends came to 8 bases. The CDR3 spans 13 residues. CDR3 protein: CASRLGANYGYTF. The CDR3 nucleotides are TGTGCCAGCAGGCTGGGGGCTAACTATGGCTACACCTTC.

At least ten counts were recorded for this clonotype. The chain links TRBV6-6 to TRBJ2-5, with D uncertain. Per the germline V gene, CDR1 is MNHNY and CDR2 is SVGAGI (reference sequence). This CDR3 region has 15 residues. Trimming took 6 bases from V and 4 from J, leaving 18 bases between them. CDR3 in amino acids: CASSPLEAAGETQYF. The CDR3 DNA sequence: TGTGCCAGCAGCCCATTAGAGGCCGCAGGAGAGACCCAGTACTTC.

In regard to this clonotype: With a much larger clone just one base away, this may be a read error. The chain's CDR3 is CASSYQGLADTQYF. In nucleotides, the CDR3 is TGTGCCAGCAGTTACCAGGGGTTAGCAGATACGCAGTATTTT. This rearrangement joins TRBV27 to TRBJ2-3; D possibly corresponds to TRBD1 (6 bases). The CDR3 is 14 residues long. CDR1 and CDR2 from the germline V gene are MNHEY and SMNVEV (reference sequence). The V end was cut by 4 bases, the J end by 4 bases, with 12 bases between.

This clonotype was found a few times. CDR3 nucleotide sequence: TGTGCCAGCAGCGGCGGGACAGTAAGCGAGACCCAGTACTTC. It specifies CASSGGTVSETQYF. The chain joins TRBV9 to TRBJ2-5; D perhaps matches TRBD1 (7 bases). V dropped 3 bases and J dropped 5 bases, with 14 bases sitting between them. The CDR3 covers 14 residues. Per germline, CDR1 SGDLS and CDR2 YYNGEE.

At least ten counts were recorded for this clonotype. CDR3 residues: CASRKGPRGPMMGSQYF. CDR3 DNA sequence: TGTGCCAGCAGGAAGGGGCCCCGGGGCCCCATGATGGGGTCCCAGTACTTC. The chain employs TRBV21-1 and TRBJ2-5; no DNA check was done on the table's D call, TRBD1. TRBV21-1 is a listed pseudogene. This CDR3 is built from 17 residues.